This passage covers 28 T cell receptor beta chains from one sample sequenced in a study of T-cell reconstitution after alpha-beta-depleted transplantation in children (dated by TCRdb to 2016 to 2017). Receptor libraries were prepared by PCR. The sequencer was an Illumina HiSeq 2500. Molecular barcoding was employed in the preparation of TCR libraries, with unique molecular identifiers being used to normalize TCRbeta repertoire quantification. TCRdb applied fastp at Q25 and MiXCR to the public reads, then kept only in-frame beta chains. Each entry is one CDR3 protein sequence, shown with its most common DNA and genes. The sample records some 200,000 distinct CDR3 sequences, about a tenth of which are singletons. The ten largest clones represent roughly 28% of the sample. The label giving this sample's treatment or condition can be read as: allogeneic hematopoietic cell transplantation with graft depleted of TCRalphabeta T cells and CD19 B cells.

The specimen comprised PBMCs, sampled before TCRalphabeta/CD19-depleted stem cell transplant. All receptors derive from a child under two years old with acute myeloid leukemia, due to receive a stem cell transplant.

This clonotype has at least ten counts. The rearrangement links TRBV5-1 to TRBJ1-1, with no clear D. Germline values: CDR1 SGHRS, CDR2 YFSETQ. V was pared by 0 bases and J by 6 bases, with 6 bases between. This CDR3 comprises 12 residues. The CDR3 sequence is CASSLDGPEAFF. CDR3 coding DNA: TGCGCCAGCAGCTTGGACGGACCTGAAGCTTTCTTT.

This clonotype was detected many times. The chain employs TRBV5-1 and TRBJ2-5; D is perhaps TRBD2 (5 bases). The CDR3 extends over 13 amino acids. From germline, CDR1 is SGHRS and CDR2 YFSETQ. Trimming shortened V by 0 bases and J by 4 bases, and 7 bases separated the two germline ends. The CDR3 spells CASSLAGSETQYF. CDR3 bases: TGCGCCAGCAGCTTGGCGGGGTCAGAGACCCAGTACTTC.

This clonotype was found many times. The chain joins TRBV5-1 to TRBJ2-2, with D hard to call. The germline V gene has CDR1 SGHRS and CDR2 YFSETQ. This CDR3 region has 16 residues. The V end was cut by 5 bases, the J end by 2 bases, with 16 bases between. CDR3 sequence: CASSTTRAVNTGELFF. The CDR3, as DNA: TGCGCCAGCAGTACAACACGGGCAGTTAACACCGGGGAGCTGTTTTTT. The whole variable domain, remainder taken from reference TRBV5-1 and TRBJ2-2, is KAGVTQTPRYLIKTRGQQVTLSCSPISGHRSVSWYQQTPGQGLQFLFEYFSETQRNKGNFPGRFSGRQFSNSRSEMNVSTLELGDSALYLCASSTTRAVNTGELFFGEGSRLTVL.

The chain joins TRBV28 to TRBJ2-1; 15 bases agree with TRBD2. CDR3 size: 15 residues. Germline values: CDR1 MDHEN, CDR2 SYDVKM. With 4 bases clipped from V and 8 bases from J, the junction kept 3 bases outside the gene matches. The CDR3 bases are TGTGCCAGCAGTTCGTGGACTAGCGGGAGGGATGAGCAGTTCTTC. It encodes CASSSWTSGRDEQFF.

In its sample, this clonotype was seen many times. This chain links TRBV5-1 with TRBJ1-2; no definite D call. Trimming cost V 0 bases and J 0 bases, with 3 bases left between them. Germline V gene lookup returns CDR1 SGHRS and CDR2 YFSETQ. The CDR3 contains 13 residues. As DNA, the CDR3 is TGCGCCAGCAGCTTGGAGCCTAACTATGGCTACACCTTC. Its protein product is CASSLEPNYGYTF.

This clonotype was seen ten or more times. The chain couples TRBV6-5 to TRBJ2-1; D remains ambiguous. The CDR3 has 11 amino acids. V was pared by 4 bases and J by 11 bases, with 9 bases between. Germline values: CDR1 MNHEY, CDR2 SVGAGI. CDR3 loop: CASSSLVKQFF. Written as DNA, the CDR3 is TGTGCCAGCAGTTCCCTAGTGAAGCAGTTCTTC.

This clonotype was recorded a few times. The CDR3: CASSLAGLVREQYF. CDR3 nucleotides: TGTGCCAGCAGCTTAGCCGGGCTAGTCCGCGAGCAGTACTTC. The chain carries TRBV28 and TRBJ2-7; the D is unclear. Trimming took 6 bases from V and 6 from J, leaving 18 bases between them. CDR1 is MDHEN and CDR2 is SYDVKM in the germline V gene. This CDR3 has 14 residues.

This clonotype was found a few times. Here the CDR3 reads CSAGGWTSGSTEGETQYF. Written as DNA, the CDR3 is TGCAGTGCTGGAGGGTGGACTAGCGGGAGTACGGAGGGAGAGACCCAGTACTTC. This chain links TRBV20-1 with TRBJ2-5; TRBD2 matches 13 bases. The CDR3 extends over 18 amino acids. V lost 5 bases, J lost 4 bases, and 16 bases stayed unmatched. CDR1 DFQATT and CDR2 SNEGSKA come from the germline V gene (reference sequence).

This clonotype was counted at least ten times. This chain uses TRBV6-2 or TRBV6-3 with TRBJ2-2, with D unresolved. Germline CDR1 is MNHEY and CDR2 is SVGEGT. The V gene lost 2 bases and the J gene lost 4 bases, with 8 bases spanning the gap. The CDR3 extends over 14 amino acids. CDR3 residues: CASSYLRTTGELFF. Written as DNA, the CDR3 is TGTGCCAGCAGTTACCTAAGGACCACCGGGGAGCTGTTTTTT.

This clonotype was seen ten or more times. CDR3 coding DNA: TGTGCCAGCAGTGCGGGGACTAGCGGGAGCCATGAGCAGTTCTTC. Encoded protein: CASSAGTSGSHEQFF. V usage is TRBV2 and J usage is TRBJ2-1; 14 bases map to TRBD2. This CDR3 has 15 amino acids. The J segment lost 8 bases and the V segment lost 4 bases, leaving 4 bases of the junction unmatched. Germline V lookup: CDR1 SNHLY, CDR2 FYNNEI.

There are many counts of this clonotype. This chain links TRBV7-2 with TRBJ1-1; D is unresolved. The CDR3 totals 11 residues. Trimming removed 5 bases at V and 4 bases at J, with 5 bases between. The germline CDR1 and CDR2 sequences are SGHTA and FQGNSA. The CDR3 reads CASSPLTEAFF. As DNA, the CDR3 is TGTGCCAGCAGCCCCCTCACTGAAGCTTTCTTT.

This clonotype showed up many times. The chain uses TRBV20-1 and TRBJ2-2, with D possibly being TRBD1 (5 bases). V was trimmed by 5 bases and J by 6 bases, leaving 10 bases between them. This CDR3 region has 12 residues. Germline loops: CDR1 DFQATT, CDR2 SNEGSKA (reference sequence). In DNA form, the CDR3 reads TGCAGTGCTGTTGGCAGGGCCGGGGAGCTGTTTTTT. This gives the protein CSAVGRAGELFF.

This clonotype was found many times. The rearrangement joins TRBV9 to TRBJ1-1; no clear D. The CDR3 sequence is 15 residues long. Germline V gives CDR1 SGDLS, CDR2 YYNGEE. Trimming took off 2 bases at V and 1 base at J, with 12 bases between the two ends. CDR3 DNA: TGTGCCAGCAGCGTCACAGTGGGGAAGAACACTGAAGCTTTCTTT. This encodes CASSVTVGKNTEAFF. The full variable domain, with the rest looked up from reference TRBV9 and TRBJ1-1, is DSGVTQTPKHLITATGQRVTLRCSPRSGDLSVYWYQQSLDQGLQFLIQYYNGEERAKGNILERFSAQQFPDLHSELNLSSLELGDSALYFCASSVTVGKNTEAFFGQGTRLTVV.

This clonotype was counted ten times or more. The chain has TRBV7-2 and TRBJ2-1; 7 bases fit TRBD2. V trimming: 5 bases; J trimming: 6 bases; junction bases outside the gene matches: 7. The germline gives CDR1 SGHTA, CDR2 FQGNSA. This CDR3 is 14 amino acids long. In DNA, the CDR3 is TGTGCCAGCAGCCCGCGGGAGAAGCGCAATGAGCAGTTCTTC. Encoded protein: CASSPREKRNEQFF.

At least ten counts were recorded for this clonotype. The chain has TRBV14 and TRBJ2-2; no clear D. The CDR3 totals 13 residues. Trimming removed 1 base at V and 6 bases at J, with 6 bases between. Germline V gene data show CDR1 as SGHDN and CDR2 as FVKESK. The CDR3 DNA is TGTGCCAGCAGCCAAGGGAGCCCCGGGGAGCTGTTTTTT. Amino acid sequence: CASSQGSPGELFF.

This clonotype has at least ten counts. The chain recombines TRBV20-1 with TRBJ2-7, with 11 bases aligning to TRBD2. The CDR3 spans 19 residues. V was clipped by 0 bases and J by 6 bases; unmatched bases: 19. Germline assignment: CDR1 DFQATT and CDR2 SNEGSKA (reference sequence). The CDR3 spells CSARDLLAGGSTRVTEQYF. In nucleotides, the CDR3 is TGCAGTGCTAGAGATCTGCTAGCGGGAGGTTCTACGCGAGTCACCGAGCAGTACTTC.

This clonotype has ten or more counts. The chain is built from TRBV9 and TRBJ2-1, with D tentatively TRBD1 or TRBD2 (5 bases each). The CDR3 runs to 16 residues. Germline CDR1 is SGDLS and CDR2 is YYNGEE. V was cut by 0 bases and J by 4 bases, with 14 bases left in between. The CDR3 region has the DNA TGTGCCAGCAGCGTAGCTACGGGGACGGGGTACAATGAGCAGTTCTTC. This translates into CASSVATGTGYNEQFF.

This clonotype was seen ten or more times. The CDR3 is CASLSRDGVTINEQFF. Written as DNA, the CDR3 is TGTGCCAGCCTATCCCGGGACGGAGTCACCATCAATGAGCAGTTCTTC. The J gene is TRBJ2-1, the V gene TRBV28; D possibly uses TRBD1 or TRBD2 (5 bases each). In germline, CDR1 is MDHEN, CDR2 SYDVKM. The CDR3 loop spans 16 amino acids. Trimming cost V 8 bases and J 6 bases, with 23 bases left between them. The entire variable domain, with the rest obtained from reference TRBV28 and TRBJ2-1, is as follows: DVKVTQSSRYLVKRTGEKVFLECVQDMDHENMFWYRQDPGLGLRLIYFSYDVKMKEKGDIPEGYSVSREKKERFSLILESASTNQTSMYLCASLSRDGVTINEQFFGPGTRLTVL.

Many counts were recorded for this clonotype. This rearrangement joins TRBV5-4 to TRBJ2-1, with 13 bases identical to TRBD2. The germline CDR1 and CDR2 sequences are SGHNT and YYREEE (reference sequence). V gave up 4 bases and J gave up 2 bases; unmatched junction bases: 3. The CDR3 spans 16 residues. The chain's CDR3 is CASSLGTSGAYNEQFF. The CDR3 nucleotides read TGTGCCAGCAGCCTGGGGACTAGCGGGGCCTACAATGAGCAGTTCTTC. Complete variable domain (other parts from reference TRBV5-4 and TRBJ2-1): ETGVTQSPTHLIKTRGQQVTLRCSSQSGHNTVSWYQQALGQGPQFIFQYYREEENGRGNFPPRFSGLQFPNYSSELNVNALELDDSALYLCASSLGTSGAYNEQFFGPGTRLTVL.

This clonotype has only one observation. The CDR3 is CSVKTYGQGEQYF. The CDR3 DNA reads TGCAGCGTGAAGACCTATGGACAGGGCGAGCAGTACTTC. The chain has TRBV29-1 and TRBJ2-7, with 8 bases matching TRBD1. Per the germline V gene, CDR1 is SQVTM and CDR2 is ANQGSEA. After removal of 6 bases from V and 6 bases from J, the junction contained 10 bases not matched to a gene. The CDR3 has 13 amino acids.

This clonotype occurred many times. The chain carries TRBV5-6 and TRBJ2-5, with a weak D call TRBD1 (5 bases). This CDR3 region has 14 residues. From germline, CDR1 is SGHDT and CDR2 YYEEEE. Trimming took off 2 bases at V and 7 bases at J, with 15 bases between the two ends. The CDR3 reads CASSFGTGHRTQYF. The CDR3, as DNA: TGTGCCAGCAGCTTCGGCACAGGCCACAGGACCCAGTACTTC.

This clonotype was counted at least ten times. The V gene is TRBV28, the J gene TRBJ2-7, with D tentatively TRBD1 or TRBD2 (5 bases each). V was cut by 5 bases and J by 4 bases, with 12 bases left in between. This CDR3 spans 13 amino acids. Germline V gene sequence: CDR1 MDHEN, CDR2 SYDVKM. The CDR3 DNA reads as TGTGCCAGCAGTGGGGGATCGCTTTACGAGCAGTACTTC. Its protein product is CASSGGSLYEQYF.

This clonotype was counted at least ten times. The chain is built from TRBV21-1 and TRBJ2-7; the table names TRBD1, a call not compared with the DNA. TRBV21-1 is a pseudogene segment. CDR3 length equals 15 residues. In DNA form, the CDR3 reads TGTGCCAGCAGCAAAGTAGGCCTGTCCTGCTACGAGCAGTACTTC. It is translated as CASSKVGLSCYEQYF.

With regard to this clonotype: A much bigger clone sits one base away, suggesting this may be a read error. The chain uses TRBV7-1 and TRBJ2-1; D is perhaps TRBD2 (6 bases). TRBV7-1 is known as an ORF, though its function is uncertain. The germline V and J ends were trimmed by 3 bases and 0 bases, with 21 bases remaining between them. The CDR3 extends over 19 amino acids. The CDR3 sequence: CASSSGVYSAGSSYNEQFF. The CDR3, as DNA: TGTGCCAGCAGCTCGGGGGTGTATTCGGCGGGAAGCTCCTACAATGAGCAGTTCTTC.

This clonotype appeared many times. The J gene is TRBJ1-1, the V gene TRBV20-1; D not certain. This CDR3 region has 13 residues. V was trimmed by 5 bases and J by 8 bases, leaving 18 bases between them. The V gene's germline CDR1 is DFQATT and CDR2 SNEGSKA (reference sequence). CDR3 region: CSAPFWILSEAFF. DNA of the CDR3: TGCAGTGCTCCTTTTTGGATACTCTCGGAAGCTTTCTTT.

This clonotype came up many times. The chain carries TRBV11-3 and TRBJ2-3; TRBD2 matches at 8 bases. Germline CDR1 SGHNT, CDR2 YENEEA. The CDR3 is made up of 14 amino acids. With 7 bases clipped from V and 5 bases from J, the junction kept 8 bases outside the gene matches. CDR3 DNA sequence: TGTGCCAGCACATCTCGACGGGAGGGAGATACGCAGTATTTT. Its translation: CASTSRREGDTQYF.

This clonotype has more than one count but fewer than ten. This chain connects TRBV20-1 to TRBJ2-7, with no clear D. This CDR3 has 17 amino acids. The V end was cut by 1 base, the J end by 0 bases, with 19 bases between. Germline V gene sequence: CDR1 DFQATT, CDR2 SNEGSKA (reference sequence). The CDR3 is CSARALPRFGDSYEQYF. In DNA, the CDR3 is TGCAGTGCTAGAGCCCTCCCCCGTTTCGGAGACTCCTACGAGCAGTACTTC.

This clonotype was recorded many times. The chain recombines TRBV2 with TRBJ2-3; 8 bases line up with TRBD2. The CDR3 has 16 amino acids. Germline V CDR1 and CDR2: SNHLY, FYNNEI. Trimming removed 8 bases from V and 5 bases from J; junction bases left unmatched: 15. The CDR3 DNA reads TGTGCCAGCTCCCCGGGCACTAGCGGTTGGATAGATACGCAGTATTTT. Amino acids: CASSPGTSGWIDTQYF.